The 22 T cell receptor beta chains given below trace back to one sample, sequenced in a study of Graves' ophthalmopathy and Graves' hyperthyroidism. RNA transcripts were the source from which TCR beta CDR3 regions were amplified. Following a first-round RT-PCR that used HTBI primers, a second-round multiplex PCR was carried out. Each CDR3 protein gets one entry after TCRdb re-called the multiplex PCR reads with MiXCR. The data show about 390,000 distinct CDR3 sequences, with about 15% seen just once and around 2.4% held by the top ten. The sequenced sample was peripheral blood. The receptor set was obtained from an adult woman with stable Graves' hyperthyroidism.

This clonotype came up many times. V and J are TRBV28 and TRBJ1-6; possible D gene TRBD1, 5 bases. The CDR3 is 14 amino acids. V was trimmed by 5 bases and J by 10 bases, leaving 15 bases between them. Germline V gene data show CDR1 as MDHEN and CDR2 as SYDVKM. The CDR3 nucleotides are TGTGCCAGCAGTCCGAGGACAAGCAGCTCACCCCTCCACTTT. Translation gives CASSPRTSSSPLHF.

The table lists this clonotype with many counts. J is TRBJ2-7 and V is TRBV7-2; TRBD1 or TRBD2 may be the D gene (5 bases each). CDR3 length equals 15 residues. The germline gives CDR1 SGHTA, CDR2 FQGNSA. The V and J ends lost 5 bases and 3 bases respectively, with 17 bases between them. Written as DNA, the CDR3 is TGTGCCAGCAGCCCGGATCGAGGGACGGTCTACGAGCAGTACTTC. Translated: CASSPDRGTVYEQYF. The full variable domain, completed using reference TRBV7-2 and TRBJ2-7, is GAGVSQSPSNKVTEKGKDVELRCDPISGHTALYWYRQSLGQGLEFLIYFQGNSAPDKSGLPSDRFSAERTGGSVSTLTIQRTQQEDSAVYLCASSPDRGTVYEQYFGPGTRLTVT.

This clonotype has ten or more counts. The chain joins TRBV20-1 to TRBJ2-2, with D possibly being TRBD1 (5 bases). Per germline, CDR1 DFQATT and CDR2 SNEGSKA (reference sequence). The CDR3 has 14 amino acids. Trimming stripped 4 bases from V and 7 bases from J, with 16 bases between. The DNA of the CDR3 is TGCAGTGCTACTTTCTCAGGGAAAGGCGGGGAGCTGTTTTTT. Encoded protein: CSATFSGKGGELFF.

DNA for the CDR3: TGTGCCATCAGGGCGGACAGGGAGGGGGAGACCCAGTACTTC. It encodes CAIRADREGETQYF. The genes are TRBV10-3 and TRBJ2-5; D may be TRBD1 (8 bases). The V gene's germline CDR1 is ENHRY and CDR2 SYGVKD. Between the trimmed V and J ends, which lost 6 bases and 5 bases, there was a span of 16 bases. This CDR3 comprises 14 residues.

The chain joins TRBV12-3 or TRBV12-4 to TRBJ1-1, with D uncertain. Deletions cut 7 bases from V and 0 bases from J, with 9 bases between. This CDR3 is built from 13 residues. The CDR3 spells CASKNTVNTEAFF. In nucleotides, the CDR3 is TGTGCCAGCAAGAACACCGTGAACACTGAAGCTTTCTTT.

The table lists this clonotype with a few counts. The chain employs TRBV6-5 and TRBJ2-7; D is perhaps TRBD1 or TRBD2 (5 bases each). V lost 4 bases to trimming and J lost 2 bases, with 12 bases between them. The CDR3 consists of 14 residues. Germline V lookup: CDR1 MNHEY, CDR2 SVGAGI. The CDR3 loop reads CASSSPGTAYEQYF. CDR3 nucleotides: TGTGCCAGCAGTTCTCCGGGGACCGCCTACGAGCAGTACTTC.

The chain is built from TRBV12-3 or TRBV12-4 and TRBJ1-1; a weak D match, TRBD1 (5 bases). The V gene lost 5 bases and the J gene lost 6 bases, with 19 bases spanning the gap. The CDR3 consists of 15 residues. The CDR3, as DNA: TGTGCCAGCAGTCCTCCCCGGGGGGGTTCAGCTGAAGCTTTCTTT. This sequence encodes CASSPPRGGSAEAFF.

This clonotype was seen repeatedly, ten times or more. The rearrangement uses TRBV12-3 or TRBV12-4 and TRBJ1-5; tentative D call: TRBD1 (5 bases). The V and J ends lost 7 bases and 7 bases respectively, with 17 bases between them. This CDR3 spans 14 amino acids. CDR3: CASTTSGRSQPQHF. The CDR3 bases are TGTGCCAGCACCACATCAGGGAGAAGCCAGCCCCAGCATTTT.

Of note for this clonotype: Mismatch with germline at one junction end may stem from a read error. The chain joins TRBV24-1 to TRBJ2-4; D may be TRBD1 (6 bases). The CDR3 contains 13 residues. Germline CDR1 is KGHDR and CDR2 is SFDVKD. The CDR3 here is CATSAGDKNIKYF. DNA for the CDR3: TGTGCCACCAGTGCAGGGGACAAAAACATTAAGTACTTC.

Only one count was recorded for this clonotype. This CDR3 reads CASSASRLPGGETQYF. The CDR3 nucleotides are TGTGCCAGCAGCGCTTCCAGACTACCCGGGGGGGAGACCCAGTACTTC. The rearrangement links TRBV7-8 to TRBJ2-5; 7 bases match TRBD2. The CDR3 is 16 amino acids. From germline, CDR1 is SGHVS and CDR2 FQNEAQ. J was trimmed by 5 bases and V by 5 bases; bases with no gene match: 14.

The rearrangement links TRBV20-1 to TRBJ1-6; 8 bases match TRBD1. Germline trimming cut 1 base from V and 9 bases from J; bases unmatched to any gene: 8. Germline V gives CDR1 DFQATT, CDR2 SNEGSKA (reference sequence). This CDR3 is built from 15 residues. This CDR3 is CSARAPDREASPLHF. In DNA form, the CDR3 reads TGCAGTGCTAGAGCCCCGGACAGGGAGGCTTCACCCCTCCACTTT.

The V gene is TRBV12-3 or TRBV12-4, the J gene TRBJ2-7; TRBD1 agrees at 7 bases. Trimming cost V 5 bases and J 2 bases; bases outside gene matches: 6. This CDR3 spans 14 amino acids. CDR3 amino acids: CASSPSTGAYEQYF. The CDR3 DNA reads TGTGCCAGCAGTCCCAGCACAGGGGCCTACGAGCAGTACTTC.

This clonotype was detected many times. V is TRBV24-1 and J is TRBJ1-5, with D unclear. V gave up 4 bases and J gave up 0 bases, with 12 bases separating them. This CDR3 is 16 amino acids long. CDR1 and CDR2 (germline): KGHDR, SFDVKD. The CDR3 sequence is CATSDPSWDSNQPQHF. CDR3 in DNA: TGTGCCACCAGTGACCCCAGTTGGGATAGCAATCAGCCCCAGCATTTT.

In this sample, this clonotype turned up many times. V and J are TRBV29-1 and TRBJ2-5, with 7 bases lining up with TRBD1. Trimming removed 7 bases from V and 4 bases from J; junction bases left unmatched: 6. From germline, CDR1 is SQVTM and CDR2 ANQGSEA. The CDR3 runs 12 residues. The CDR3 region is CSGAKGAETQYF. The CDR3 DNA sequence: TGCAGCGGTGCCAAGGGGGCAGAGACCCAGTACTTC.

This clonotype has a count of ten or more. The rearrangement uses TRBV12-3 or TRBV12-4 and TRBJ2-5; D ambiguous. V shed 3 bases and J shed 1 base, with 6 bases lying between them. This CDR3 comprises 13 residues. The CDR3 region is CASSFKLQETQYF. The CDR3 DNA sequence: TGTGCCAGCAGTTTTAAGCTCCAAGAGACCCAGTACTTC.

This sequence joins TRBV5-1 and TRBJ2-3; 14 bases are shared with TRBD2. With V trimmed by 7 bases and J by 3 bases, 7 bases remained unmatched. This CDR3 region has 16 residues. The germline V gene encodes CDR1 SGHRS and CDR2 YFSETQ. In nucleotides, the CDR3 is TGCGCCAGCCGACAGGGGACTAGCGGGAGTACAGATACGCAGTATTTT. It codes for CASRQGTSGSTDTQYF.

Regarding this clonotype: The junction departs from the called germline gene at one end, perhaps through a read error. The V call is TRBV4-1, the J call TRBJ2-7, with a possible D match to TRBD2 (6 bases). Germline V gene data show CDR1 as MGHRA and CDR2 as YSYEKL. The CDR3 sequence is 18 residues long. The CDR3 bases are TGCGCCAGCAGCCAACTCTCGTCTCGGGGAGGTTACCTCTACGAGCAGTGCTTC. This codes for CASSQLSSRGGYLYEQCF.

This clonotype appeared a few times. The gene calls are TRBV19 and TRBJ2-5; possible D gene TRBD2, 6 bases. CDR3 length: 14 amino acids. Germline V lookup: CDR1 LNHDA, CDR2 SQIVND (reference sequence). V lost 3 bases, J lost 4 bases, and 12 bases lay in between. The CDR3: CASSISLAAETQYF. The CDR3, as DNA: TGTGCCAGTAGTATTAGCTTAGCGGCAGAGACCCAGTACTTC.

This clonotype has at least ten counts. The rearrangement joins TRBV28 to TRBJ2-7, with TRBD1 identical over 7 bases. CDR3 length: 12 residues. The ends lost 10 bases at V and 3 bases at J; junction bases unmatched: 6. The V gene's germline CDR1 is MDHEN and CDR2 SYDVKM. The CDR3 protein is CATDRDGYEQYF. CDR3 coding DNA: TGTGCCACCGACAGGGATGGCTACGAGCAGTACTTC.

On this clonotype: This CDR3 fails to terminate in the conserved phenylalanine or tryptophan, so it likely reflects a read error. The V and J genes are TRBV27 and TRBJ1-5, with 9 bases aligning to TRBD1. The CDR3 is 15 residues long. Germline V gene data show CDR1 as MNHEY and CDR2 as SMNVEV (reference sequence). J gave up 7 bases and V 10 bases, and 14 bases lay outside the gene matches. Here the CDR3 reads CATARIRDRVQPQHL. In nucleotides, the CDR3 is TGTGCCACGGCACGGATCCGGGACAGGGTCCAGCCCCAGCATTTG.

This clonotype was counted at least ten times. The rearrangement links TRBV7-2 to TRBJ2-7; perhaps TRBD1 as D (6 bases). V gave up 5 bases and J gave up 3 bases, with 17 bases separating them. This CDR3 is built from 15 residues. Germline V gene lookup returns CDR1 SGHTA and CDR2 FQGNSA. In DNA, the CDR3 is TGTGCCAGCAGCCTCACCGGGACAAGGGGCTACGAGCAGTACTTC. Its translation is CASSLTGTRGYEQYF. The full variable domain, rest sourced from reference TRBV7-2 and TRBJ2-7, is GAGVSQSPSNKVTEKGKDVELRCDPISGHTALYWYRQSLGQGLEFLIYFQGNSAPDKSGLPSDRFSAERTGGSVSTLTIQRTQQEDSAVYLCASSLTGTRGYEQYFGPGTRLTVT.

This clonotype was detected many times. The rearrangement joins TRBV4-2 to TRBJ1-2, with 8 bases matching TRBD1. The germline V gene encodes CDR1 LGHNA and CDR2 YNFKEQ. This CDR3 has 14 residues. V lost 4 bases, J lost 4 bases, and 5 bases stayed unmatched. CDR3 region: CASSPRTGRYGYTF. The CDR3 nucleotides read TGTGCCAGCAGCCCACGGACAGGGCGCTATGGCTACACCTTC.